This T cell receptor beta chain was captured in a study of shared clonotypes between healthy human individuals. Study-level information: Donors were two women and a few men aged 18 to 49. Study-level findings and limits: Some clonotypes were shared by all four sorted-subset donors, while others were not shared. The non-shared ones had lower generation probabilities than the shared ones.

The germline CDR1 and CDR2 sequences are MNHEY and SMNVEV (reference sequence). V lost 3 bases to trimming and J lost 1 base, with 10 bases between them. CDR3 length: 14 amino acids. Terminally differentiated effector memory CD45RA+ cells were excluded from the naive CD8 cells, which were CD45RO-negative and positively selected for CCR7. An approximately 220 ng quantity of DNA, tens of thousands of T cell genomes, went into the sorted-subset replicate PCRs. Per the original methods: Filtering differed because ImmunoSEQ produced junction-only sequences that carried no quality scores. Produced via immunoSEQ multiplex PCR; TCRdb's table is partial and in-frame only. V, J and clone size are those of that table, while D and trimming were read from the DNA. The sample consists of about 1,800,000 clones, about 94% of them appearing once. About this clone itself: Antigen specificity is unknown. The sample carries other DNA sequences with the same CDR3.

This chain connects TRBV27 to TRBJ2-7; TRBD1 is a possible D gene (6 bases). The TCR was taken from a man between 18 and 29 years old in good health. Sequencing used naive CD8+ T cells sorted from blood. The CDR3, as DNA: TGTGCCAGCAGTTTCGGGCAGGGGTCCTACGAGCAGTACTTC. Residues: CASSFGQGSYEQYF.